This TCR beta chain was sequenced for a study of blood T cell repertoires in COVID-19 (dated by TCRdb to the early 2020s). About the full investigation: Samples covering the acute and convalescent phases of COVID-19 were provided by collaborators in the United States, Italy and Spain. The material from the prospective study consisted of cDNA or gDNA derived from T cells, B-cell-depleted T cells, or PBMCs. The repertoires were released in a freely available public database meant as a resource for research on the immune response to SARS-CoV-2. Samples were obtained from the ongoing ImmuneRACE study (first 160 participants) and from about 1,300 subjects provided by 6 global collaborators. Where HLA class I and class II types were available, the types were taken from metadata supplied by the sample provider, not from assay-based typing. The sample metadata nearly always contained a de-identified subject ID, COVID-19 status, age in years and sex. Deeply sampled blood TCRbeta repertoires from subjects exposed to, actively infected with, or recovered from COVID-19 were included in the dataset. What the study reported, not specific to this receptor: The amount of clinical and demographic metadata varied by source and participant and was provided uncurated.

In Seattle, one collaborating source enrolled patients while the infection was active and tracked those patients longitudinally over the course of disease. The collaborating institutions used their own protocols to collect whole blood in K2EDTA tubes. For TCRbeta analysis, collaborator samples were shipped as frozen whole blood, as isolated PBMCs, or as DNA extracted from either sample type. The immunoSEQ Assay, a bias-controlled multiplex PCR, was used to amplify TCRbeta CDR3 regions from genomic DNA. As for how the authors treated the data: The number of nucleated cells in each sample was estimated by amplification of reference gene primers within the assay. To quantify the absolute abundance of each unique TCRbeta CDR3 rearrangement, sequence reads were collapsed and filtered. For each sample, productive Simpson clonality was calculated by taking the square root of Simpson's diversity index across productive rearrangements. Sourced from immuneACCESS, this table was stored by TCRdb with only in-frame sequences that have V and J called. A share of the clones is absent; for the studies checked, an unresolved V gene accounts for under half, and the remainder has no known explanation. V, J and clone size are taken as reported in that table, and D and trimming were inferred from the DNA itself. Counted in this sample were about 150,000 clones; 80% to 90% of them appeared once. Less than 10% of the sample belongs to the ten largest clones.

From a lookup of the germline V gene (reference sequence), CDR1 and CDR2 are LNHDA and SQIVND. Taken from cysteine to phenylalanine, the CDR3 has 15 residues. CDR3 DNA only is kept here, 45 bases in frame from base 1. V is cut by 4 bases and J by 4 bases, and the space between the germline ends is 14 bases. Remarks on this clone: What antigen it recognizes has not been identified. Base qualities are missing; no much larger clone stands one base away.

Rearrangement joined TRBV19 to TRBJ1-5, with the D gene not confidently named. The sequencing sample was made of peripheral blood. The receptor was isolated from a woman aged 55-70 years with COVID-19, enrolled during active disease. The nucleotide sequence is given as TGTGCCAGTAGTAACCGGGATTTAGGAAATCAGCCCCAGCATTTT. This translates into CASSNRDLGNQPQHF.